These 14 T cell receptor beta chains came from one sample sequenced in a study of regulatory T cells in long-lasting Graves disease. The time point is: newly diagnosed GD, antithyroid drugs for less than 3 months. PBMCs provided the RNA from which the TCR library was made. To make TCR beta libraries, researchers used iRepertoire HTBI primers and Arm-PCR of CDR3 regions. TCRdb reanalysed the multiplex PCR reads using MiXCR and keeps one entry per CDR3 protein. The sample lists around 480,000 distinct CDR3 sequences; roughly 15% were seen once. These sequences were also reported in another study, on T cells in Graves' hyperthyroidism and ophthalmopathy.

This material consisted of peripheral blood mononuclear cells (PBMCs), taken at new diagnosis, from a patient treated with antithyroid drugs. The receptor source for this set is a man in his forties with Graves disease.

This clonotype was seen many times. CDR3 region: CACKLGTSGSYEQYF. The CDR3 region has the DNA TGTGCCTGCAAACTGGGGACTAGCGGGAGTTACGAGCAGTACTTC. The chain links TRBV30 to TRBJ2-7; 14 positions match TRBD2. Germline V CDR1 and CDR2: GTSNPN, SVGIG (reference sequence). The V gene end was trimmed by 6 bases and the J gene end by 4 bases; junction bases not matched to a gene: 8. The CDR3 contains 15 residues.

This clonotype appeared a few times. V gene TRBV12-3 or TRBV12-4 combines with J gene TRBJ2-7; TRBD2 matches at 7 bases. The CDR3 consists of 15 residues. The ends lost 4 bases at V and 2 bases at J; junction bases unmatched: 8. Here the CDR3 reads CASSSPPSGTYEQYF. Here the CDR3 DNA reads TGTGCCAGCAGTTCCCCCCCCAGCGGGACCTACGAGCAGTACTTC.

The chain employs TRBV19 and TRBJ2-1; D remains unclear. The CDR3 is 11 amino acids. Germline V gene lookup returns CDR1 LNHDA and CDR2 SQIVND (reference sequence). V was clipped by 9 bases and J by 2 bases, with 5 bases between them. Here the CDR3 DNA reads TGTGCCAGCACAGCCTACAATGAGCAGTTCTTC. As protein: CASTAYNEQFF.

Comments on this clonotype: The junction shows a germline mismatch at one end, possibly a read error. This chain links TRBV6-1 with TRBJ1-5; D is undetermined. Germline V CDR1 and CDR2: MNHNS, SASEGT. There are 15 residues in the CDR3. The CDR3 sequence is CASSPSFGSNQPRHF. CDR3 DNA sequence: TGTGCCAGCAGTCCGTCGTTTGGTAGCAATCAGCCCCGGCATTTT.

This clonotype showed up many times. The chain carries TRBV11-3 and TRBJ2-1, with D perhaps TRBD1 (5 bases). This CDR3 has 15 amino acids. The V gene's germline CDR1 is SGHNT and CDR2 YENEEA. Trimming pared 5 bases from V and 4 bases from J, leaving 15 bases between. In DNA form, the CDR3 reads TGTGCCAGCAGCGCGACAGATCCGGGTTACAATGAGCAGTTCTTC. Translating gives CASSATDPGYNEQFF.

This clonotype showed up many times. V gene TRBV28 combines with J gene TRBJ2-5, with 8 bases lining up with TRBD1. The CDR3 extends over 13 amino acids. The ends lost 6 bases at V and 3 bases at J; junction bases unmatched: 3. The V gene's germline CDR1 is MDHEN and CDR2 SYDVKM. The CDR3 spells CASSTTGEETQYF. The CDR3 coding sequence is TGTGCCAGCAGCACGACAGGGGAAGAGACCCAGTACTTC.

V is TRBV12-3 or TRBV12-4 and J is TRBJ1-6, with D perhaps TRBD1 (5 bases). Trimming pared 6 bases from V and 2 bases from J, leaving 11 bases between. This CDR3 comprises 15 residues. The CDR3 protein is CASRSGDPYNSPLHF. CDR3 bases: TGTGCCAGCAGATCGGGGGACCCCTATAATTCACCCCTCCACTTT.

This clonotype was recorded at least ten times. CDR3 sequence: CASTPARDAGYEQYF. DNA for the CDR3: TGTGCCAGCACCCCCGCCCGGGACGCCGGCTACGAGCAGTACTTC. The V and J genes are TRBV6-1 and TRBJ2-7; D is perhaps TRBD1 or TRBD2 (5 bases each). In germline, CDR1 is MNHNS, CDR2 SASEGT. The CDR3 length is 15 residues. Trimming shortened V by 7 bases and J by 3 bases, and 19 bases separated the two germline ends.

Details on this clonotype: The conserved final phenylalanine or tryptophan is absent from the CDR3, which likely points to a read error. DNA for the CDR3: TGCAGCCACCACCGCAGGGTTTCTGGGGCCAACGTCCTGACTTCC. It yields the protein CSHHRRVSGANVLTS. The chain has TRBV29-1 and TRBJ2-6, with a possible D match to TRBD1 (5 bases). V was shortened by 8 bases and J by 1 base, with 15 bases between the two germline ends. The CDR3 has 15 residues. Germline V gene data show CDR1 as SQVTM and CDR2 as ANQGSEA.

This clonotype was observed at least ten times. The chain is built from TRBV2 and TRBJ2-5; D is uncertain. Germline values: CDR1 SNHLY, CDR2 FYNNEI. V was cut by 10 bases and J by 7 bases, with 13 bases left in between. The CDR3 consists of 11 residues. The CDR3 region is CATPGPLTQYF. In DNA form, the CDR3 reads TGTGCCACCCCGGGCCCCCTGACCCAGTACTTC.

This clonotype has only a few counts. V and J are TRBV24-1 and TRBJ2-3; TRBD1 aligns across 8 bases. V lost 0 bases to trimming and J lost 7 bases; unmatched junction nucleotides: 5. The CDR3 is 15 amino acids. Looked up from germline, CDR1 is KGHDR and CDR2 is SFDVKD. The CDR3 sequence: CATSDLLGQGNTQYF. The CDR3 DNA follows: TGTGCCACCAGTGATTTGCTTGGACAGGGTAATACGCAGTATTTT.

At least ten counts were recorded for this clonotype. The chain combines TRBV28 with TRBJ2-3; 8 bases align to TRBD1. This CDR3 contains 15 residues. V lost 5 bases, J lost 2 bases, and 6 bases stayed unmatched. CDR1 and CDR2 (germline): MDHEN, SYDVKM. CDR3 sequence (DNA): TGTGCCAGCAGTCCCAGGGGGCGAGACACAGATACGCAGTATTTT. Its translation is CASSPRGRDTDTQYF.

The chain uses TRBV20-1 and TRBJ2-7, with 9 bases aligning to TRBD2. The CDR3 consists of 14 residues. V dropped 4 bases and J dropped 7; count of bases not matched to a gene: 11. Germline V gene lookup returns CDR1 DFQATT and CDR2 SNEGSKA (reference sequence). The CDR3 region is CSATGVAGVKEQYF. The CDR3 DNA reads as TGCAGTGCTACTGGGGTAGCGGGAGTGAAGGAGCAGTACTTC.

This clonotype turned up a few times. The chain uses TRBV6-2 or TRBV6-3 and TRBJ1-4; D unclear. This CDR3 is built from 14 residues. Germline CDR1 is MNHEY and CDR2 is SVGEGT. V was pared by 6 bases and J by 0 bases, with 8 bases between. The DNA of the CDR3 is TGTGCCAGCAGCTCCAGGACAACTAATGAAAAACTGTTTTTT. Its translation: CASSSRTTNEKLFF.